Listed here is a single TCR beta chain. The antigen remains undetermined. The sample is drawn from a study of Ad26.COV2.S vaccination and SARS-CoV-2 variants. Study summary: By the intramuscular route, Ad26.COV2.S was given once, or twice 56 days apart. Study results and caveats: There was reportedly substantial breadth in spike-specific CD8+ and CD4+ T cell responses after vaccination.

Described treatment: roughly 19 received Ad26.COV2.S at low or high dose, single or two shots; roughly five received placebo; per-sample allocation not given. Day 63 after the first vaccine or placebo injection was the time point for sampling. Vaccination used an Ad26 vector expressing Wuhan-strain SARS-CoV-2 spike. The protocol was immunoSEQ multiplex PCR, while the TCRdb copy is restricted to in-frame clones and leaves out a portion. The sample includes roughly 400,000 clones, around 91% of them seen just once. Sequencing used peripheral blood, obtained in a trial of Ad26.COV2.S vaccine versus placebo. The clonotype originates from a person between 18 and 59 years old who received the Ad26.COV2.S COVID-19 vaccine or a placebo.

The CDR3 is CASNWRNPSGANVLTF. The DNA of the CDR3 is TGTGCCAGCAACTGGCGAAATCCCTCTGGGGCCAACGTCCTGACTTTC. The chain has TRBV13 and TRBJ2-6; D not resolved. The germline V gene encodes CDR1 PRHDT and CDR2 FYEKMQ (reference sequence). The ends were cut back, 7 bases at V and 0 bases at J, with 13 bases in the middle. The CDR3 runs 16 residues.